A single sample is the source of the 28 T cell receptor beta chains below, sequenced in a study of T cell responses to AZD1222 COVID-19 vaccine. Clones were sequenced by immunoSEQ multiplex PCR, and TCRdb holds only the in-frame ones, with some missing. The table includes some 110,000 clones, approximately 90% detected once. Source: peripheral blood, taken 28 days after the second AZD1222 dose. The receptors stem from an adult who received the AZD1222 COVID-19 vaccine.

The chain carries TRBV5-1 and TRBJ1-6; possibly TRBD1 for D (6 bases). Trimming removed 7 bases at V and 6 bases at J, with 17 bases between. The length of the CDR3 is 15 residues. CDR1 and CDR2 (germline): SGHRS, YFSETQ. The CDR3 here is CASRDGGIGNSPLHF. The DNA for the CDR3 is TGCGCCAGCCGGGACGGGGGCATCGGTAATTCACCCCTCCACTTT.

The chain recombines TRBV11-2 with TRBJ2-7, with TRBD2 as a possible D gene (5 bases). The CDR3 is made up of 13 amino acids. The germline V gene encodes CDR1 SGHAT and CDR2 FQNNGV. V lost 5 bases to trimming and J lost 3 bases, with 11 bases between them. The CDR3 spells CASSASGDYEQYF. The CDR3 DNA reads as TGTGCCAGCAGCGCATCCGGGGACTACGAGCAGTACTTC.

This chain links TRBV6-5 with TRBJ1-2; the D gene is possibly TRBD1 (5 bases). V lost 2 bases to trimming and J lost 6 bases, with 10 bases between them. Looked up from germline, CDR1 is MNHEY and CDR2 is SVGAGI. The CDR3 is 13 amino acids. The CDR3 nucleotides read TGTGCCAGCAGTTACCCGGGGCTCCATGGCTACACCTTC. Translating it yields CASSYPGLHGYTF.

The V gene is TRBV6-1, the J gene TRBJ2-1; 7 nucleotides match TRBD1. The CDR3 totals 13 residues. The germline V gene has CDR1 MNHNS and CDR2 SASEGT. V was clipped by 3 bases and J by 7 bases; unmatched bases: 3. CDR3 nucleotide sequence: TGTGCCAGCAGTGAGCAGGGACAGAATGAGCAGTTCTTC. The encoded protein is CASSEQGQNEQFF.

The chain is built from TRBV6-1 and TRBJ2-7; D gene ambiguous. V was shortened by 2 bases and J by 0 bases, with 17 bases between the two germline ends. Germline V CDR1 and CDR2: MNHNS, SASEGT. This CDR3 has 17 amino acids. The CDR3 bases are TGTGCCAGCAGTGAAAGGTCGGCACCACTTTACTCCTACGAGCAGTACTTC. The encoded protein is CASSERSAPLYSYEQYF.

The chain is built from TRBV5-5 and TRBJ1-2, with D unresolved. The CDR3 is 13 amino acids. Trimming left V 2 bases short and J 4 bases short, with 9 bases between. Germline CDR1 and CDR2: SGHKS and YYEKEE (reference sequence). The CDR3 reads CASSFRESYGYTF. The CDR3, as DNA: TGTGCCAGCAGCTTTCGGGAGTCCTATGGCTACACCTTC. Together with reference TRBV5-5 and TRBJ1-2, the CDR3 gives the full variable domain: DAGVTQSPTHLIKTRGQQVTLRCSPISGHKSVSWYQQVLGQGPQFIFQYYEKEERGRGNFPDRFSARQFPNYSSELNVNALLLGDSALYLCASSFRESYGYTFGSGTRLTVV.

The chain recombines TRBV5-1 with TRBJ1-1, with TRBD1 matching over 9 bases. CDR1 SGHRS and CDR2 YFSETQ come from the germline V gene. The CDR3 is 16 residues long. V trimming: 2 bases; J trimming: 5 bases; junction bases outside the gene matches: 10. The CDR3 spells CASSLGTGLRLTEAFF. The CDR3 DNA sequence: TGCGCCAGCAGCTTAGGGACAGGGCTACGACTAACTGAAGCTTTCTTT.

The J gene is TRBJ2-7, the V gene TRBV6-5, with 9 bases fitting TRBD1. Germline CDR1 reads MNHEY; CDR2 reads SVGAGI. The CDR3 totals 14 residues. J lost 6 bases, V lost 5 bases, and 8 bases had no gene match. CDR3 in amino acids: CASSIADRGFEQYF. The CDR3 DNA follows: TGTGCCAGCAGTATCGCGGACAGGGGCTTCGAGCAGTACTTC.

The J gene is TRBJ1-6, the V gene TRBV6-5, with 8 bases lining up with TRBD1. CDR1 and CDR2 (germline): MNHEY, SVGAGI. The ends lost 6 bases at V and 10 bases at J; junction bases unmatched: 8. The CDR3 totals 14 residues. The CDR3 DNA sequence: TGTGCCAGCAGACTGACAGGGGTTGGATCACCCCTCCACTTT. It translates to CASRLTGVGSPLHF.

The chain joins TRBV5-1 to TRBJ2-7; TRBD2 matches at 7 bases. The CDR3 is 16 residues long. The germline V gene has CDR1 SGHRS and CDR2 YFSETQ. The trim removed 0 bases at V and 0 bases at J, leaving 6 bases unmatched. The CDR3 bases are TGCGCCAGCAGCTTGGCCGGGGCTAGCGGCTCCTACGAGCAGTACTTC. It is translated as CASSLAGASGSYEQYF.

V gene TRBV19 combines with J gene TRBJ2-7; 7 bases are shared with TRBD2. The V gene's germline CDR1 is LNHDA and CDR2 SQIVND (reference sequence). The V gene end was trimmed by 6 bases and the J gene end by 0 bases; junction bases not matched to a gene: 5. This CDR3 has 14 amino acids. The CDR3 DNA reads as TGTGCCAGTAGCTGGGGGGGGGACTCCTACGAGCAGTACTTC. Encoded protein: CASSWGGDSYEQYF.

The chain is built from TRBV5-4 and TRBJ1-1, with D tentatively TRBD1 (5 bases). Trimming cost V 0 bases and J 6 bases, with 18 bases left between them. Germline V gene data show CDR1 as SGHNT and CDR2 as YYREEE (reference sequence). This CDR3 spans 16 amino acids. CDR3 nucleotides: TGTGCCAGCAGCTTGGGGCAGGGTGGGCGTCGGGCTGAAGCTTTCTTT. It codes for CASSLGQGGRRAEAFF. Combining the CDR3 with reference TRBV5-4 and TRBJ1-1 gives the whole variable domain ETGVTQSPTHLIKTRGQQVTLRCSSQSGHNTVSWYQQALGQGPQFIFQYYREEENGRGNFPPRFSGLQFPNYSSELNVNALELDDSALYLCASSLGQGGRRAEAFFGQGTRLTVV.

The V and J genes are TRBV11-2 and TRBJ2-1; D may be TRBD1 or TRBD2 (5 bases each). The ends were cut back, 2 bases at V and 8 bases at J, with 7 bases in the middle. The CDR3 contains 12 residues. Looked up from germline, CDR1 is SGHAT and CDR2 is FQNNGV. In DNA form, the CDR3 reads TGTGCCAGCAGCTTATGGGGACATGAGCAGTTCTTC. It codes for CASSLWGHEQFF. The full variable domain, completed using reference TRBV11-2 and TRBJ2-1, is EAGVAQSPRYKIIEKRQSVAFWCNPISGHATLYWYQQILGQGPKLLIQFQNNGVVDDSQLPKDRFSAERLKGVDSTLKIQPAKLEDSAVYLCASSLWGHEQFFGPGTRLTVL.

The V and J genes are TRBV7-2 and TRBJ2-1; no clear D gene. The CDR3 extends over 14 amino acids. V dropped 2 bases and J dropped 4 bases, with 9 bases sitting between them. The germline V gene has CDR1 SGHTA and CDR2 FQGNSA. The CDR3 nucleotides are TGTGCCAGCAGCTTATACCAATCATACAATGAGCAGTTCTTC. Amino acids: CASSLYQSYNEQFF.

The rearrangement uses TRBV18 and TRBJ2-7; 7 nucleotides align to TRBD1. Trimming cost V 6 bases and J 3 bases; bases outside gene matches: 11. The CDR3 sequence is 15 residues long. Germline V lookup: CDR1 KGHSH, CDR2 LQKENI. CDR3 region: CASSLQGDSFYEQYF. In DNA, the CDR3 is TGTGCCAGCTCTCTCCAGGGGGACAGCTTCTACGAGCAGTACTTC.

The V and J genes are TRBV7-9 and TRBJ2-5, with D possibly matching TRBD2 (6 bases). Trimming removed 1 base from V and 1 base from J, with 10 bases in between. The CDR3 runs to 15 residues. From germline, CDR1 is SEHNR and CDR2 FQNEAQ (reference sequence). The CDR3 region has the DNA TGTGCCAGCAGCTTAGGAGTAGCGGCCCAAGAGACCCAGTACTTC. It translates to CASSLGVAAQETQYF.

This clone was seen once. The gene calls are TRBV5-1 and TRBJ1-1; TRBD1 aligns across 7 bases. J lost 11 bases, V lost 4 bases, and 17 bases had no gene match. The CDR3 spans 15 residues. Per the germline V gene, CDR1 is SGHRS and CDR2 is YFSETQ. CDR3 loop: CASSASFRQGRVAFF. In DNA, the CDR3 is TGCGCCAGCAGCGCCTCGTTTAGACAGGGAAGGGTTGCTTTCTTT.

The chain recombines TRBV7-3 with TRBJ1-2; 7 positions agree with TRBD1. Looked up from germline, CDR1 is SGHTA and CDR2 is FQGTGA. The V and J ends lost 5 bases and 6 bases, in that order; junction bases with no gene match: 6. The CDR3 is made up of 13 amino acids. The CDR3 nucleotides read TGTGCCAGCAGCCGGCGACAGGGAGATGGCTACACCTTC. It yields the protein CASSRRQGDGYTF.

The V call is TRBV11-1, the J call TRBJ2-5, with D perhaps given as TRBD1 or TRBD2 (5 bases each). The length of the CDR3 is 14 residues. Deletions cut 2 bases from V and 5 bases from J, with 12 bases between. Germline V CDR1 and CDR2: SGHAT, FQDESV (reference sequence). The CDR3 DNA sequence: TGTGCCAGCAGCTTACGGGGACGGGGCGAGACCCAGTACTTC. This translates into CASSLRGRGETQYF.

The chain uses TRBV29-1 and TRBJ2-1; TRBD2 is a possible D gene (5 bases). Germline V gene sequence: CDR1 SQVTM, CDR2 ANQGSEA. The CDR3 length is 13 residues. Trimming removed 6 bases from V and 7 bases from J, with 16 bases in between. Here the CDR3 reads CSVVAEWRNEQFF. CDR3 DNA: TGCAGCGTGGTTGCAGAGTGGAGGAATGAGCAGTTCTTC.

In DNA form, the CDR3 reads TGTGCCAGCACTCAAGGGAGGGATCCTGGAAACACCATATATTTT. Translating gives CASTQGRDPGNTIYF. This chain uses TRBV6-5 with TRBJ1-3; D gene ambiguous. Germline V gene lookup returns CDR1 MNHEY and CDR2 SVGAGI. V lost 7 bases and J 2 bases, leaving 15 bases between the germline ends. This CDR3 has 15 residues.

The chain joins TRBV19 to TRBJ1-5, with D possibly being TRBD1 (6 bases). The length of the CDR3 is 14 residues. The germline V and J ends were trimmed by 9 bases and 0 bases, with 12 bases remaining between them. The germline gives CDR1 LNHDA, CDR2 SQIVND (reference sequence). CDR3 region: CASSGQLSNQPQHF. CDR3 DNA sequence: TGTGCCAGCTCTGGACAGCTTAGCAATCAGCCCCAGCATTTT.

The gene calls are TRBV3-1 (or the pseudogene TRBV3-2) and TRBJ1-4; 7 nucleotides align to TRBD1. The J segment lost 5 bases and the V segment lost 4 bases, leaving 7 bases of the junction unmatched. This CDR3 region has 15 residues. Germline lookup yields CDR1 LGHDT and CDR2 YNNKEL (reference sequence). CDR3 protein: CASSREQGLNEKLFF. The DNA of the CDR3 is TGTGCCAGCAGCCGAGAACAGGGGTTGAATGAAAAACTGTTTTTT.

V and J are TRBV10-3 and TRBJ2-1, with no clear D. The length of the CDR3 is 15 residues. V was clipped by 5 bases and J by 6 bases, with 17 bases between them. Germline V gene lookup returns CDR1 ENHRY and CDR2 SYGVKD. DNA for the CDR3: TGTGCCATCAGTAACCCCGACGTTAACCCCAATGAGCAGTTCTTC. Translation: CAISNPDVNPNEQFF.

This chain links TRBV27 with TRBJ1-5; the D gene is possibly TRBD1 (5 bases). The CDR3 covers 15 residues. V was trimmed by 2 bases and J by 3 bases, leaving 11 bases between them. Looked up from germline, CDR1 is MNHEY and CDR2 is SMNVEV (reference sequence). CDR3 loop: CASSLEGRLNQPQHF. As DNA, the CDR3 is TGTGCCAGCAGTTTAGAGGGACGGCTCAATCAGCCCCAGCATTTT.

The chain combines TRBV30 with TRBJ1-2; maybe TRBD1 (6 bases). This CDR3 is 15 amino acids long. Trimming pared 0 bases from V and 5 bases from J, leaving 16 bases between. CDR1 and CDR2 from the germline V gene are GTSNPN and SVGIG (reference sequence). The CDR3, as DNA: TGTGCCTGGAGTGTAACCCAGAGGGGGTTGTATGGCTACACCTTC. Protein product: CAWSVTQRGLYGYTF. Variable domain in full (rest from reference TRBV30 and TRBJ1-2): SQTIHQWPATLVQPVGSPLSLECTVEGTSNPNLYWYRQAAGRGLQLLFYSVGIGQISSEVPQNLSASRPQDRQFILSSKKLLLSDSGFYLCAWSVTQRGLYGYTFGSGTRLTVV.

This clone has more than one count but fewer than ten. The chain links TRBV28 to TRBJ2-7; D remains unclear. The V gene lost 5 bases and the J gene lost 5 bases, with 10 bases spanning the gap. Germline loops: CDR1 MDHEN, CDR2 SYDVKM. The CDR3 has 12 residues. The CDR3 here is CASSPPFDEQYF. As DNA, the CDR3 is TGTGCCAGCAGTCCCCCATTCGACGAGCAGTACTTC.

The chain has TRBV19 and TRBJ1-6, with TRBD1 as a possible D gene (5 bases). This CDR3 is 14 amino acids long. V gave up 5 bases and J gave up 10 bases, with 15 bases separating them. CDR1 and CDR2 from the germline V gene are LNHDA and SQIVND (reference sequence). The CDR3 nucleotides are TGTGCCAGTAGTCTTAACAGGAAAGGCTCACCCCTCCACTTT. It translates to CASSLNRKGSPLHF.